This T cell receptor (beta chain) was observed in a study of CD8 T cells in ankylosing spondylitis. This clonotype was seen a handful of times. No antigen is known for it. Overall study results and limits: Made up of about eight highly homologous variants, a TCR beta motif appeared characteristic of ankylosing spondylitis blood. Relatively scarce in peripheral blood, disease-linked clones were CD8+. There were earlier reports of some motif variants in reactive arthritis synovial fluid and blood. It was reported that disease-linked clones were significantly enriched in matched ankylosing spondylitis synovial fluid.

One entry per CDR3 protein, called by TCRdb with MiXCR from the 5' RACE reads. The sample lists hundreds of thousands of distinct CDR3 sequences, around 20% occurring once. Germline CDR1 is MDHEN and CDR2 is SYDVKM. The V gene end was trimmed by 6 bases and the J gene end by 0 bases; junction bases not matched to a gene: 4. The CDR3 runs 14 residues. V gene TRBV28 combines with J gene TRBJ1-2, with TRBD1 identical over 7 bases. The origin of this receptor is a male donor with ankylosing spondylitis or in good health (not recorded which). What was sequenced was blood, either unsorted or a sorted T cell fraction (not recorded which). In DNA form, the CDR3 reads TGTGCCAGCAGCCGAGGGACAGCTAACTATGGCTACACCTTC. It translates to CASSRGTANYGYTF.